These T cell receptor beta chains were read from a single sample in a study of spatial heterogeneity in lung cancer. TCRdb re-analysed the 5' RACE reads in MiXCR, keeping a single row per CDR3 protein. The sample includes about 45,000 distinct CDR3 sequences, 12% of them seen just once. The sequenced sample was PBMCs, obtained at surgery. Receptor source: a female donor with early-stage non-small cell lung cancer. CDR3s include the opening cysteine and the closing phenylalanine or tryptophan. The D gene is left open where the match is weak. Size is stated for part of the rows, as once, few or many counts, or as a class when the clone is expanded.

CAISENRGDEQYF TGTGCCATCAGTGAAAACAGGGGGGATGAGCAGTACTTC TRBJ2-7 TRBD1 13 . TRBV10-3
CSARDRRTNEKLFF TGCAGTGCTAGAGATCGGAGAACTAATGAAAAACTGTTTTTT TRBJ1-4 . 14 few TRBV20-1
CASSPTSATDTQYF TGTGCCAGTAGCCCGACTAGCGCAACAGATACGCAGTATTTT TRBJ2-3 TRBD2 14 . TRBV19
CASSLDGIKNIQYF TGTGCCAGCAGTTTGGACGGAATAAAAAACATTCAGTACTTC TRBJ2-4 . 14 . TRBV27
CASRRGTGLDEQFF TGTGCCAGCAGGAGAGGGACAGGGCTGGATGAGCAGTTCTTC TRBJ2-1 TRBD1 14 many TRBV7-2
CASSLEQGKEDGYTF TGCGCCAGCAGCTTGGAACAGGGAAAGGAGGATGGCTACACCTTC TRBJ1-2 . 15 many TRBV5-1
CASSGGGQGHTEAFF TGTGCCAGCAGCGGTGGGGGGCAGGGACACACTGAAGCTTTCTTT TRBJ1-1 . 15 . TRBV5-4
CASSYLLAGGLNRHNEQFF TGTGCCAGCAGTTACTTACTAGCGGGGGGCCTGAACCGACACAATGAGCAGTTCTTC TRBJ2-1 TRBD2 19 many TRBV6-2/TRBV6-3
CAWSIGRSQETQYF TGTGCCTGGAGTATTGGACGGAGCCAAGAGACCCAGTACTTC TRBJ2-5 . 14 few TRBV30
CSVADGNTEAFF TGCAGCGTTGCCGACGGTAACACTGAAGCTTTCTTT TRBJ1-1 . 12 . TRBV29-1
CASSLVGQVRAYGYTF TGTGCCAGCAGCTTAGTGGGACAGGTGCGCGCATATGGCTACACCTTC TRBJ1-2 TRBD1 16 . TRBV7-2
CASSGERQEETQYF TGTGCCAGCAGCGGGGAGCGACAGGAAGAGACCCAGTACTTC TRBJ2-5 . 14 few TRBV9
CASSSPGNRVRYGYTF TGTGCCAGCAGCTCTCCCGGGAACAGGGTTCGGTATGGCTACACCTTC TRBJ1-2 . 16 few TRBV13
CASSNRGSGNTIYF TGTGCCAGCAGCAATAGGGGATCTGGAAACACCATATATTTT TRBJ1-3 . 14 many TRBV14
CASSSRQDYEQYF TGTGCCAGCAGCTCTAGACAGGACTACGAGCAGTACTTC TRBJ2-7 . 13 many TRBV7-8
CASSQRPVAKNIQYF TGCGCCAGCAGCCAACGGCCGGTAGCCAAAAACATTCAGTACTTC TRBJ2-4 . 15 . TRBV4-3
CASSPEGHTQYF TGTGCTAGCAGCCCCGAAGGGCATACGCAGTATTTT TRBJ2-3 . 12 many TRBV7-7
CSALGDSSNTGELFF TGCAGTGCTCTAGGGGACAGCTCGAACACCGGGGAGCTGTTTTTT TRBJ2-2 TRBD1 15 few TRBV20-1
CASSSWTDLYEQFF TGTGCCAGCAGTTCTTGGACAGACCTTTATGAGCAGTTCTTC TRBJ2-1 . 14 many TRBV6-2/TRBV6-3
CASRWEGKYSPLHF TGTGCCAGCAGGTGGGAAGGGAAGTATTCACCCCTCCACTTT TRBJ1-6 . 14 few TRBV27
CASSPGQGGDEQFF TGTGCCAGCAGCCCTGGACAGGGTGGGGATGAGCAGTTCTTC TRBJ2-1 TRBD1 14 . TRBV7-3
CASSLRDRGPSGANVLTF TGTGCCAGCAGTTTAAGGGACAGGGGCCCCTCTGGGGCCAACGTCCTGACTTTC TRBJ2-6 TRBD1 18 . TRBV12-3/TRBV12-4
CASRGDNWIYGYTF TGTGCCAGCAGGGGGGACAACTGGATCTATGGCTACACCTTC TRBJ1-2 . 14 few TRBV2
CASSPPFNEQFF TGTGCCAGCTCACCACCATTCAATGAGCAGTTCTTC TRBJ2-1 . 12 few TRBV18
CASTRGRVQETQYF TGTGCCAGCACACGGGGGCGAGTACAAGAGACCCAGTACTTC TRBJ2-5 . 14 few TRBV6-1
CSARWLEGRETQYF TGCAGCGCTAGATGGCTAGAAGGTCGGGAGACCCAGTACTTC TRBJ2-5 . 14 . TRBV20-1
CASTLGTLAYEQYF TGTGCCAGCACCCTCGGGACTCTTGCCTACGAGCAGTACTTC TRBJ2-7 . 14 few TRBV28
CASSYSVTGQYGYTF TGTGCCAGCAGTTACTCCGTGACAGGGCAATATGGCTACACCTTC TRBJ1-2 TRBD1 15 large TRBV6-5
CASSRKGTSNEKLFF TGCGCCAGCAGCCGCAAGGGGACAAGTAATGAAAAACTGTTTTTT TRBJ1-4 . 15 many TRBV5-1
CATSDNRVLYNEQFF TGTGCCACCAGTGATAACAGGGTTCTCTACAATGAGCAGTTCTTC TRBJ2-1 . 15 medium-sized TRBV24-1
CSVELNYGYTF TGCAGCGTTGAGTTAAACTATGGCTACACCTTC TRBJ1-2 . 11 many TRBV29-1
CASTLDRTSTDTQYF TGTGCCAGCACCTTGGACAGAACGAGCACAGATACGCAGTATTTT TRBJ2-3 . 15 . TRBV27
CASSQVPGQGGNQPQHF TGCGCCAGCAGCCAAGTTCCAGGGCAGGGAGGCAATCAGCCCCAGCATTTT TRBJ1-5 . 17 many TRBV4-1
CAWSSGNDQPQHF TGTGCCTGGAGCTCTGGGAATGATCAGCCCCAGCATTTT TRBJ1-5 . 13 few TRBV30
CASSLWGLARGPGELFF TGTGCCAGCAGTTTATGGGGGCTGGCCCGAGGGCCCGGGGAGCTGTTTTTT TRBJ2-2 . 17 few TRBV28
CASSEGGRGPLGAFF TGTGCCAGCAGTGAAGGCGGCAGGGGGCCCCTCGGAGCTTTCTTT TRBJ1-1 TRBD1 15 . TRBV25-1